The 2 T cell receptor beta chains reported below all come from one sample, sequenced in a study of blood T cells in healthy people across ages. Combining a sample-barcoded 5' primer with a J-beta primer mix, a second PCR ran for roughly 7 to 11 cycles. Using its own MiXCR run on the 5' RACE reads, TCRdb lists one record per CDR3 protein. The sample contains roughly 800,000 distinct CDR3 sequences, about 55% of which appear only once. The specimen was blood. These receptors all come from a man older than 75 in good health.

This rearrangement joins TRBV5-1 to TRBJ2-1, with TRBD2 identical over 11 bases. After removal of 1 base from V and 7 bases from J, the junction contained 4 bases not matched to a gene. The CDR3 is 15 amino acids. Germline CDR1 and CDR2: SGHRS and YFSETQ. The CDR3 DNA sequence: TGCGCCAGCAGCTTGCAACTAGCGGGAGCGAATGAGCAGTTCTTC. This sequence encodes CASSLQLAGANEQFF. Together with reference TRBV5-1 and TRBJ2-1, the CDR3 gives the full variable domain: KAGVTQTPRYLIKTRGQQVTLSCSPISGHRSVSWYQQTPGQGLQFLFEYFSETQRNKGNFPGRFSGRQFSNSRSEMNVSTLELGDSALYLCASSLQLAGANEQFFGPGTRLTVL.

This rearrangement joins TRBV20-1 to TRBJ2-7, with D possibly matching TRBD2 (7 bases). The CDR3 runs 17 residues. Germline CDR1 DFQATT, CDR2 SNEGSKA (reference sequence). V dropped 6 bases and J dropped 0 bases, with 24 bases sitting between them. CDR3 DNA sequence: TGCAGTGCCGGGGGTTGGGGGCTAGCGGCTAGCTCCTACGAGCAGTACTTC. Encoded protein: CSAGGWGLAASSYEQYF.